These 25 T cell receptor beta chains originate from one sample sequenced in a study of T cell responses to AZD1222 COVID-19 vaccine. Clones were read by immunoSEQ multiplex PCR, and TCRdb kept only the in-frame ones, dropping some. The sample shows under 150,000 clones, roughly 90% of them seen only once. Sequencing was performed on peripheral blood, taken on day 0 of AZD1222 vaccination. The receptors derive from an adult in good health.

The chain combines TRBV10-2 with TRBJ1-6; D is perhaps TRBD1 (5 bases). The CDR3 totals 14 residues. The V and J ends lost 0 bases and 10 bases respectively, with 10 bases between them. The V gene's germline CDR1 is WSHSY and CDR2 SAAADI. CDR3 residues: CASSESQGESPLHF. The CDR3 DNA is TGCGCCAGCAGTGAGTCGCAGGGTGAATCACCCCTCCACTTT.

The chain uses TRBV21-1 and TRBJ2-1. TRBV21-1 is classified as a pseudogene. The CDR3 consists of 16 residues. The CDR3 coding sequence is TGTGCCAGCAGCAAAATTCTGACCCGGCCCTACAATGAGCAGTTCTTC. Amino acids: CASSKILTRPYNEQFF.

The V and J genes are TRBV5-4 and TRBJ1-4; the D is unclear. Germline-derived CDR1 and CDR2 are SGHNT and YYREEE (reference sequence). This CDR3 comprises 14 residues. V was cut by 4 bases and J by 5 bases, with 12 bases left in between. CDR3 nucleotide sequence: TGTGCCAGCAGCGCCCTCGACTCGAATGAAAAACTGTTTTTT. Encoded protein: CASSALDSNEKLFF.

This sequence joins TRBV5-6 and TRBJ2-6; D remains unclear. Trimming cost V 0 bases and J 4 bases, with 14 bases left between them. The CDR3 totals 17 residues. From germline, CDR1 is SGHDT and CDR2 YYEEEE. The CDR3 DNA follows: TGTGCCAGCAGCTTGGGCTTCGGATCAGAGGGGGCCAACGTCCTGACTTTC. Protein sequence: CASSLGFGSEGANVLTF.

This clone was picked up a small number of times. This chain uses TRBV7-3 with TRBJ2-6, with TRBD2 as a possible D gene (7 bases). The V end lost 5 bases, the J end lost 1 base, and 15 bases lay between the germline ends. The CDR3 totals 17 residues. The germline gives CDR1 SGHTA, CDR2 FQGTGA. CDR3 region: CASSKDGGQSGANVLTF. CDR3 bases: TGTGCCAGCAGCAAGGACGGGGGGCAATCTGGGGCCAACGTCCTGACTTTC.

The chain carries TRBV7-2 and TRBJ2-5; 8 nucleotides agree with TRBD1. CDR1 is SGHTA, CDR2 FQGNSA, per germline. V was clipped by 0 bases and J by 5 bases; unmatched bases: 5. CDR3 length: 15 residues. The CDR3 DNA follows: TGTGCCAGCAGCTTAGCTATACAGGGGGTTGAGACCCAGTACTTC. Its protein is CASSLAIQGVETQYF.

J is TRBJ2-7 and V is TRBV29-1, with unresolved D. From germline, CDR1 is SQVTM and CDR2 ANQGSEA. Trimming shortened V by 4 bases and J by 4 bases, and 17 bases separated the two germline ends. This CDR3 has 14 residues. The CDR3 region is CSVGPQDQFYEQYF. For the CDR3, the DNA is TGCAGCGTTGGCCCCCAGGACCAGTTTTACGAGCAGTACTTC.

This chain joins TRBV5-1 and TRBJ1-1; D not resolved. The CDR3 is 14 residues long. Germline loops: CDR1 SGHRS, CDR2 YFSETQ. Trimming shortened V by 1 base and J by 0 bases, and 7 bases separated the two germline ends. DNA of the CDR3: TGCGCCAGCAGCTTGACAGCCCTGAACACTGAAGCTTTCTTT. It is translated as CASSLTALNTEAFF.

The rearrangement joins TRBV29-1 to TRBJ1-1; D is possibly TRBD1 (5 bases). Trimming took off 0 bases at V and 4 bases at J, with 12 bases between the two ends. The CDR3 runs to 14 residues. Germline V gene sequence: CDR1 SQVTM, CDR2 ANQGSEA. CDR3 amino acids: CSVEEVPRGTEAFF. The CDR3 nucleotides read TGCAGCGTTGAAGAGGTCCCAAGGGGCACTGAAGCTTTCTTT. Full variable domain (rest looked up from reference TRBV29-1 and TRBJ1-1): SAVISQKPSRDICQRGTSLTIQCQVDSQVTMMFWYRQQPGQSLTLIATANQGSEATYESGFVIDKFPISRPNLTFSTLTVSNMSPEDSSIYLCSVEEVPRGTEAFFGQGTRLTVV.

CDR3 nucleotide sequence: TGTGCCAGCAGTTTATGGGTCCAGACTAGCAATCAGCCCCAGCATTTT. It specifies CASSLWVQTSNQPQHF. The V and J genes are TRBV28 and TRBJ1-5; no clear D gene. Germline V gene data show CDR1 as MDHEN and CDR2 as SYDVKM. The V and J ends lost 0 bases and 0 bases respectively, with 9 bases between them. The CDR3 is 16 amino acids.

This clone occurred once. This rearrangement joins TRBV9 to TRBJ2-7; D not resolved. This CDR3 spans 13 amino acids. Germline V gene sequence: CDR1 SGDLS, CDR2 YYNGEE. The ends were cut back, 7 bases at V and 1 base at J, with 12 bases in the middle. CDR3 sequence reads: CASSRSGSYEQYF. DNA of the CDR3: TGTGCCAGCTCCCGTTCCGGGTCCTACGAGCAGTACTTC.

The genes are TRBV4-2 and TRBJ1-2; no definite D call. Germline CDR1 and CDR2: LGHNA and YNFKEQ. This CDR3 has 12 amino acids. The germline V and J ends were trimmed by 7 bases and 6 bases, with 12 bases remaining between them. CDR3 region: CASTDPGDGYTF. The CDR3 region has the DNA TGTGCCAGCACCGATCCTGGAGATGGCTACACCTTC.

The chain has TRBV30 and TRBJ1-2; D is unresolved. V shed 4 bases and J shed 7 bases, with 16 bases lying between them. Germline lookup yields CDR1 GTSNPN and CDR2 SVGIG (reference sequence). This CDR3 spans 13 amino acids. The CDR3 loop reads CAWIPAPGGGYTF. The CDR3 nucleotides are TGTGCCTGGATTCCGGCACCGGGAGGTGGCTACACCTTC.

J is TRBJ2-7 and V is TRBV6-5; D might be TRBD1 or TRBD2, each matching 6 bases. The CDR3 extends over 14 amino acids. Between the trimmed V and J ends, which lost 0 bases and 6 bases, there was a span of 12 bases. CDR1 is MNHEY and CDR2 is SVGAGI in the germline V gene. In DNA form, the CDR3 reads TGTGCCAGCAGTTACTCCGGGGGCCCGTCCGAGCAGTACTTC. Translated, it gives CASSYSGGPSEQYF.

The chain couples TRBV5-1 to TRBJ2-3; D could derive from TRBD1 or TRBD2 (5 bases each). This CDR3 contains 13 residues. V gave up 1 base and J gave up 9 bases, with 12 bases separating them. Per the germline V gene, CDR1 is SGHRS and CDR2 is YFSETQ. The CDR3 is CASSLWLGDTQYF. The CDR3 coding sequence is TGCGCCAGCAGCTTGTGGTTAGGGGACACGCAGTATTTT.

V usage is TRBV18 and J usage is TRBJ2-3, with D possibly being TRBD2 (5 bases). Trimming took off 4 bases at V and 15 bases at J, with 20 bases between the two ends. The CDR3 sequence is 13 residues long. Germline CDR1 is KGHSH and CDR2 is LQKENI. In DNA, the CDR3 is TGTGCCAGCTCACGAATCCGGACGGCTAGCAATTATTTT. As protein: CASSRIRTASNYF.

This chain connects TRBV27 to TRBJ2-7; the D is unclear. V shed 0 bases and J shed 9 bases, with 9 bases lying between them. The CDR3 is 12 residues long. CDR1 MNHEY and CDR2 SMNVEV come from the germline V gene (reference sequence). CDR3 in DNA: TGTGCCAGCAGTTTATCCCCCCCCGGGCAGTACTTC. Translation: CASSLSPPGQYF.

The J gene is TRBJ2-1, the V gene TRBV29-1, with TRBD2 as a possible D gene (5 bases). Between the trimmed V and J ends, which lost 4 bases and 5 bases, there was a span of 12 bases. The CDR3 has 13 amino acids. Per germline, CDR1 SQVTM and CDR2 ANQGSEA. This CDR3 is CSVGTTGNNEQFF. In nucleotides, the CDR3 is TGCAGCGTTGGAACGACGGGAAACAATGAGCAGTTCTTC.

The chain recombines TRBV19 with TRBJ1-5; possibly TRBD1 for D (5 bases). Trimming shortened V by 8 bases and J by 0 bases, and 11 bases separated the two germline ends. CDR1 is LNHDA, CDR2 SQIVND, per germline (reference sequence). CDR3 length equals 14 residues. The CDR3 loop reads CASLDSYSNQPQHF. The CDR3 coding sequence is TGTGCCAGTCTAGACAGCTATAGCAATCAGCCCCAGCATTTT.

The chain couples TRBV27 to TRBJ2-1; 7 positions match TRBD1. CDR1 MNHEY and CDR2 SMNVEV come from the germline V gene (reference sequence). The CDR3 totals 13 residues. The J segment lost 13 bases and the V segment lost 0 bases, leaving 6 bases of the junction unmatched. The CDR3 DNA reads TGTGCCAGCAGTTTATCGCGACGGGACAGTCAGTTCTTC. It codes for CASSLSRRDSQFF.

This chain uses TRBV9 with TRBJ2-2; D not certain. There are 13 residues in the CDR3. Germline V gene data show CDR1 as SGDLS and CDR2 as YYNGEE. Trimming cost V 0 bases and J 6 bases, with 6 bases left between them. The CDR3 DNA sequence: TGTGCCAGCAGCGTAGTCCGGGCCGGGGAGCTGTTTTTT. Protein product: CASSVVRAGELFF.

The gene calls are TRBV4-3 and TRBJ1-4, with D possibly matching TRBD1 (5 bases). Germline assignment: CDR1 LGHNA and CDR2 YSLEER. This CDR3 has 16 amino acids. The V gene lost 0 bases and the J gene lost 8 bases, with 16 bases spanning the gap. The CDR3 DNA reads TGCGCCAGCAGCCAAGATGGGGGAGGGATCAGGGAAAAACTGTTTTTT. It specifies CASSQDGGGIREKLFF.

J is TRBJ2-3 and V is TRBV5-1, with 9 bases identical to TRBD1. Germline-derived CDR1 and CDR2 are SGHRS and YFSETQ. There are 15 residues in the CDR3. V lost 3 bases and J lost 5; bases outside the gene matches: 7. The CDR3 region is CASSSPGQGGDTQYF. CDR3 coding DNA: TGCGCCAGCAGCTCGCCGGGACAGGGAGGAGATACGCAGTATTTT.

This chain links TRBV12-5 with TRBJ1-5; the match to TRBD1 covers 9 bases. Germline V lookup: CDR1 LGHNT, CDR2 FRNRAP. After removal of 1 base from V and 0 bases from J, the junction contained 10 bases not matched to a gene. The CDR3 spans 19 residues. The chain's CDR3 is CASGLATGGLKYSNQPQHF. CDR3 DNA: TGTGCTAGTGGTTTGGCCACAGGGGGCTTGAAGTATAGCAATCAGCCCCAGCATTTT.

This sequence joins TRBV27 and TRBJ2-6; D remains ambiguous. This CDR3 has 16 amino acids. Germline CDR1 MNHEY, CDR2 SMNVEV (reference sequence). V shed 0 bases and J shed 1 base, with 7 bases lying between them. CDR3 sequence reads: CASSLSAQSGANVLTF. CDR3 coding DNA: TGTGCCAGCAGTTTATCGGCGCAGTCTGGGGCCAACGTCCTGACTTTC.